One and the same sample provided the 23 T cell receptor beta chains below, sequenced in a study of T-cell reconstitution after alpha-beta-depleted transplantation in children (dated by TCRdb to 2015 to 2016). The sample's treatment or condition label, in plain terms: allogeneic hematopoietic cell transplantation with graft depleted of TCRalphabeta T cells and CD19 B cells. Libraries were prepared through PCR. Sequencing was performed on an Illumina HiSeq 2500. TCR library preparation used molecular barcoding, with unique molecular identifiers applied to normalize quantification of the TCRbeta repertoire. Through fastp at Q25 and MiXCR, TCRdb rebuilt clones from the public reads, retaining in-frame beta chains. Rows are unified per CDR3 protein, each entry keeping the most common DNA and genes. The sample table records 600,000 to 700,000 distinct CDR3 sequences; around 13% of these occur just once. The ten largest clones capture 0.79% of the sample.

Source: PBMCs, taken before TCRalphabeta/CD19-depleted stem cell transplant. The receptors shown here come from a girl under 10 years old with congenital amegakaryocytic thrombocytopenia, due to receive a stem cell transplant.

The chain has TRBV12-3 or TRBV12-4 and TRBJ2-7; 8 bases map to TRBD2. With 5 bases clipped from V and 0 bases from J, the junction kept 3 bases outside the gene matches. This CDR3 is 14 amino acids long. The CDR3 DNA reads TGTGCCAGCAGTCGTAGCGGGAACTCCTACGAGCAGTACTTC. It is translated as CASSRSGNSYEQYF.

This clonotype was observed many times. This chain links TRBV6-2 or TRBV6-3 with TRBJ1-4, with D tentatively TRBD1 (5 bases). Deletions cut 2 bases from V and 8 bases from J, with 15 bases between. The CDR3 contains 15 residues. Per germline, CDR1 MNHEY and CDR2 SVGEGT. The CDR3: CASSYRTGGGEKLFF. CDR3 bases: TGTGCCAGCAGTTACCGTACAGGCGGCGGGGAAAAACTGTTTTTT.

The table lists this clonotype with a few counts. This chain links TRBV5-1 with TRBJ2-5; the D gene is possibly TRBD2 (5 bases). Germline-derived CDR1 and CDR2 are SGHRS and YFSETQ. The CDR3 is 14 residues long. The V and J ends lost 0 bases and 5 bases respectively, with 11 bases between them. Here the CDR3 reads CASSLERPGETQYF. CDR3 nucleotide sequence: TGCGCCAGCAGCTTGGAAAGACCGGGGGAGACCCAGTACTTC.

The chain joins TRBV10-3 to TRBJ2-7; D remains ambiguous. Per germline, CDR1 ENHRY and CDR2 SYGVKD. Trimming shortened V by 4 bases and J by 2 bases, and 12 bases separated the two germline ends. The CDR3 runs 14 residues. DNA for the CDR3: TGTGCCATCAGTGTCAGGCCTGAACCCTACGAGCAGTACTTC. This codes for CAISVRPEPYEQYF.

The chain links TRBV9 to TRBJ2-7, with D hard to call. There are 14 residues in the CDR3. Trimming stripped 3 bases from V and 4 bases from J, with 14 bases between. Germline V gene data show CDR1 as SGDLS and CDR2 as YYNGEE. The CDR3 region is CASSDSIDPYEQYF. As DNA, the CDR3 is TGTGCCAGCAGCGACAGTATTGATCCGTACGAGCAGTACTTC.

This clonotype has only a few counts. J is TRBJ2-7 and V is TRBV10-3; D unresolved. The germline V and J ends were trimmed by 7 bases and 5 bases, with 15 bases remaining between them. Germline V gene data show CDR1 as ENHRY and CDR2 as SYGVKD. The CDR3 length is 13 residues. The CDR3 DNA reads TGTGCCATCACAAGGGCTCCTTTTGACGAGCAGTACTTC. Translating gives CAITRAPFDEQYF.

The sample holds many counts of this clonotype. The chain is built from TRBV11-2 and TRBJ2-7; D is perhaps TRBD2 (5 bases). The length of the CDR3 is 12 residues. CDR1 is SGHAT, CDR2 FQNNGV, per germline. The V end lost 5 bases, the J end lost 3 bases, and 8 bases lay between the germline ends. CDR3 coding DNA: TGTGCCAGCAGCAAGACTAACTACGAGCAGTACTTC. It translates to CASSKTNYEQYF. The full variable domain, rest sourced from reference TRBV11-2 and TRBJ2-7, is EAGVAQSPRYKIIEKRQSVAFWCNPISGHATLYWYQQILGQGPKLLIQFQNNGVVDDSQLPKDRFSAERLKGVDSTLKIQPAKLEDSAVYLCASSKTNYEQYFGPGTRLTVT.

The table lists this clonotype with many counts. In DNA, the CDR3 is TGTGCCAGCAGTTTTAGGTACAGGGCGCCTAATCAGCCCCAGCATTTT. Its protein product is CASSFRYRAPNQPQHF. V and J are TRBV28 and TRBJ1-5; D perhaps matches TRBD1 (6 bases). The CDR3 spans 16 residues. With 3 bases removed from V and 4 bases from J, the gap between germline ends came to 16 bases. Germline values: CDR1 MDHEN, CDR2 SYDVKM.

In this sample, this clonotype turned up many times. The chain uses TRBV6-1 and TRBJ2-2; 11 bases align to TRBD1. CDR1 MNHNS and CDR2 SASEGT come from the germline V gene. V trimming: 6 bases; J trimming: 5 bases; junction bases outside the gene matches: 14. This CDR3 has 18 residues. The CDR3 here is CASRNRIGQGAQTGELFF. The CDR3 bases are TGTGCCAGCAGGAACCGTATCGGACAGGGGGCGCAAACCGGGGAGCTGTTTTTT.

This clonotype was picked up many times. The gene calls are TRBV29-1 and TRBJ2-1; TRBD1 agrees at 9 bases. The CDR3 totals 15 residues. Germline CDR1 reads SQVTM; CDR2 reads ANQGSEA. V dropped 3 bases and J dropped 8; count of bases not matched to a gene: 11. The CDR3 region is CSVDPLDRGGYEQFF. In DNA, the CDR3 is TGCAGCGTTGACCCCCTGGACAGGGGCGGATATGAGCAGTTCTTC.

V gene TRBV11-1 combines with J gene TRBJ2-7; 11 bases are a match to TRBD1. V lost 1 base, J lost 4 bases, and 12 bases stayed unmatched. This CDR3 region has 18 residues. The germline gives CDR1 SGHAT, CDR2 FQDESV (reference sequence). The CDR3 region is CASSLEGGGQGAMYEQYF. The CDR3 DNA reads as TGTGCCAGCAGCTTAGAAGGGGGAGGACAGGGGGCGATGTACGAGCAGTACTTC.

In this sample, this clonotype turned up a few times. V and J are TRBV2 and TRBJ2-5; D possibly corresponds to TRBD2 (6 bases). Germline loops: CDR1 SNHLY, CDR2 FYNNEI. The germline V and J ends were trimmed by 3 bases and 5 bases, with 10 bases remaining between them. The CDR3 spans 13 residues. The CDR3 nucleotides read TGTGCCAGCAGTGAGGAGGGCCGGGAGACCCAGTACTTC. Amino acids: CASSEEGRETQYF.

The table lists this clonotype with many counts. The rearrangement uses TRBV12-3 or TRBV12-4 and TRBJ2-4, with D perhaps TRBD1 or TRBD2 (5 bases each). Trimming stripped 1 base from V and 8 bases from J, with 6 bases between. The CDR3 extends over 12 amino acids. The CDR3 spells CASSLVGDIQYF. The DNA for the CDR3 is TGTGCCAGCAGTTTAGTGGGGGACATTCAGTACTTC.

At least ten counts were recorded for this clonotype. The rearrangement links TRBV24-1 to TRBJ1-2; 9 nucleotides align to TRBD1. V trimming: 9 bases; J trimming: 8 bases; junction bases outside the gene matches: 6. The V gene's germline CDR1 is KGHDR and CDR2 SFDVKD. This CDR3 has 12 amino acids. This CDR3 is CATQGQGLGYTF. CDR3 in DNA: TGTGCCACCCAGGGACAGGGACTCGGCTACACCTTC.

This clonotype has a handful of counts. This sequence joins TRBV7-3 and TRBJ2-4, with D perhaps being TRBD1 or TRBD2 (5 bases each). The CDR3 sequence is 14 residues long. V gave up 2 bases and J gave up 7 bases, with 12 bases separating them. Germline values: CDR1 SGHTA, CDR2 FQGTGA. In DNA, the CDR3 is TGTGCCAGCAGCTTAGTTGGGGGATCGAACATTCAGTACTTC. Residues: CASSLVGGSNIQYF.

Regarding this clonotype: An end of the junction differs from the germline gene, which may be a read error. Written as DNA, the CDR3 is TGTGCCAACAGCCTCCCGGCGGGGAGGTCAAATACGCAGTATTTT. Translated, it gives CANSLPAGRSNTQYF. This chain joins TRBV7-3 and TRBJ2-3; perhaps TRBD2 as D (6 bases). Germline V gene sequence: CDR1 SGHTA, CDR2 FQGTGA. There are 15 residues in the CDR3.

This chain links TRBV11-1 with TRBJ1-1; D uncertain. Germline V lookup: CDR1 SGHAT, CDR2 FQDESV (reference sequence). CDR3 length: 14 amino acids. V was trimmed by 8 bases and J by 0 bases, leaving 13 bases between them. The CDR3 sequence: CASEMGGLNTEAFF. The CDR3 nucleotides are TGTGCCAGCGAGATGGGAGGATTGAACACTGAAGCTTTCTTT.

The rearrangement links TRBV5-1 to TRBJ2-6, with D perhaps given as TRBD1 or TRBD2 (6 bases each). The germline CDR1 and CDR2 sequences are SGHRS and YFSETQ. The CDR3 totals 16 residues. Trimming left V 6 bases short and J 2 bases short, with 15 bases between. CDR3 DNA sequence: TGCGCCAGCACGGGGGACACTCTGCCTGGGGCCAACGTCCTGACTTTC. It is translated as CASTGDTLPGANVLTF.

This clonotype was seen at least ten times. The genes are TRBV29-1 and TRBJ1-3, with 8 bases lining up with TRBD1. Losses at the gene ends were 6 bases for V and 3 bases for J; bases not matched to a gene: 7. This CDR3 contains 14 residues. Germline CDR1 and CDR2: SQVTM and ANQGSEA. Here the CDR3 DNA reads TGCAGCGTACTACCCGACAGGGGTGGAAACACCATATATTTT. It codes for CSVLPDRGGNTIYF.

The chain recombines TRBV5-6 with TRBJ2-7; D not certain. V lost 3 bases to trimming and J lost 0 bases, with 10 bases between them. Germline V CDR1 and CDR2: SGHDT, YYEEEE. The CDR3 is 14 residues long. The CDR3 nucleotides read TGTGCCAGCAGCTCAAACGTATTCTCCTACGAGCAGTACTTC. As protein: CASSSNVFSYEQYF.

The chain combines TRBV12-3 or TRBV12-4 with TRBJ2-7, with 8 bases lining up with TRBD2. Trimming took 6 bases from V and 0 from J; bases not matched to a gene: 10. This CDR3 spans 16 amino acids. In DNA, the CDR3 is TGTGCCAGCAGGCGGGGGGATAGCGGTTTCTCCTACGAGCAGTACTTC. The encoded protein is CASRRGDSGFSYEQYF.

This clonotype turned up a few times. The chain is built from TRBV7-9 and TRBJ2-1, with 14 nucleotides matching TRBD2. Germline V gives CDR1 SEHNR, CDR2 FQNEAQ (reference sequence). Unmatched junction bases numbered 9, after V lost 5 bases and J lost 15 bases. This CDR3 spans 14 amino acids. CDR3 bases: TGTGCCAGCAGCCCAGGGACTAGCGGGAGCCTTACGTTCTTC. Protein product: CASSPGTSGSLTFF.

This clonotype turned up a few times. The chain couples TRBV20-1 to TRBJ2-1; 10 bases are a match to TRBD2. Germline V gene sequence: CDR1 DFQATT, CDR2 SNEGSKA (reference sequence). This CDR3 has 17 amino acids. The CDR3 sequence: CCPHLSGRFPREDEQFF. CDR3 coding DNA: TGCTGCCCCCACCTTAGCGGGAGGTTCCCGAGGGAGGATGAGCAGTTCTTC.